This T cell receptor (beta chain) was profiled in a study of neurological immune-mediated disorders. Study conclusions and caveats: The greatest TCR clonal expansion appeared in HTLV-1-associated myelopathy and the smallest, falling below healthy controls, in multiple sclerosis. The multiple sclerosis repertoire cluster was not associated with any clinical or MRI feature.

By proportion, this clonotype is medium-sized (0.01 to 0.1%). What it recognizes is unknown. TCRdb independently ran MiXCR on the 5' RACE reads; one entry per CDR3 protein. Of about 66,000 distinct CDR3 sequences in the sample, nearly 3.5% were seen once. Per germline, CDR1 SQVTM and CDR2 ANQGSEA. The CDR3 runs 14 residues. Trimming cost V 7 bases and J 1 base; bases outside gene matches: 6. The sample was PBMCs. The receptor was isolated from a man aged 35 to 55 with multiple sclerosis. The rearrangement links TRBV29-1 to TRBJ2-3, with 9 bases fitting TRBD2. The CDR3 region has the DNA TGCAGCGCGGGGACTAGCCTAGGCACAGATACGCAGTATTTT. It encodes CSAGTSLGTDTQYF.